Listed below are T cell receptor beta chains from one sample, sequenced in a study of response to subunit inactivated influenza vaccine. MiXCR was run by TCRdb on the RT-PCR reads, yielding one entry per CDR3 protein. The profile shows a few hundred thousand distinct CDR3 sequences, roughly a fifth of them singletons. Sequencing used PBMCs from blood, obtained around 22 months after vaccination. These receptors were collected from a man aged 50 to 69 who received an inactivated influenza vaccine. The CDR3 runs from the conserved cysteine through the conserved F or W. Fields, in order: D gene, clone size, V gene, J gene, CDR3 DNA, CDR3 protein. A D gene is named only where the DNA matches it firmly. The size field is filled for only some rows; it gives once, few, many or a size class.

D: .; size: few; V: TRBV20-1; J: TRBJ1-1; DNA: TGCAGTGCTAGGACTTCGATGGGGAACACTGAAGCTTTCTTT; CDR3: CSARTSMGNTEAFF
D: TRBD1; size: few; V: TRBV10-2; J: TRBJ1-1; DNA: TGCGCCAGCGGGACAGGGAGGTCCACTGAAGCTTTCTTT; CDR3: CASGTGRSTEAFF
D: .; size: few; V: TRBV20-1; J: TRBJ1-3; DNA: TGCAGTGCTAGAGATCCCGGACAGCGCTCTGGAAACACCATATATTTT; CDR3: CSARDPGQRSGNTIYF
D: .; size: .; V: TRBV2; J: TRBJ1-1; DNA: TGTGCCAGCGTCTTGGAGGGCACTGAAGCTTTCTTT; CDR3: CASVLEGTEAFF
D: .; size: .; V: TRBV4-2; J: TRBJ2-7; DNA: TGTGCCAGCAGCCATGACCGGGACGGGGCCTACGAGCAGTACTTC; CDR3: CASSHDRDGAYEQYF
D: .; size: .; V: TRBV28; J: TRBJ2-3; DNA: TGTGCCAGCAGTTTATTGGATTTAGGGGAGACAGATACGCAGTATTTT; CDR3: CASSLLDLGETDTQYF
D: TRBD2; size: .; V: TRBV7-8; J: TRBJ2-1; DNA: TGTGCCAGCAGCTCGACTAGCGGGAGGGCCGGTGAGCAGTTCTTC; CDR3: CASSSTSGRAGEQFF
D: .; size: many; V: TRBV5-1; J: TRBJ1-1; DNA: TGCGCCAGCAGCCCGACAACGAACACTGAAGCTTTCTTT; CDR3: CASSPTTNTEAFF
D: TRBD2; size: .; V: TRBV5-4; J: TRBJ2-7; DNA: TGTGCCAGCAGCGCATCCGGGACTAGCGCTTACGAGCAGTACTTC; CDR3: CASSASGTSAYEQYF
D: .; size: .; V: TRBV20-1; J: TRBJ1-5; DNA: TGCAGTGCTAGGGGGGGGTCCGGTAGAAATCAGCCCCAGCATTTT; CDR3: CSARGGSGRNQPQHF
D: .; size: few; V: TRBV29-1; J: TRBJ2-3; DNA: TGCAGCGTGGGAGGAGGCTCGAACCTTGGGACAGATACGCAGTATTTT; CDR3: CSVGGGSNLGTDTQYF
D: .; size: .; V: TRBV20-1; J: TRBJ2-6; DNA: TGCAGTGCTAGTCGTGGGCCCTACTCTGGGGCCAACGTCCTGACTTTC; CDR3: CSASRGPYSGANVLTF
D: TRBD1; size: many; V: TRBV6-1; J: TRBJ1-6; DNA: TGTGCCAGCAGTGAAACAGGGGAGGGCTCACCCCTCCACTTT; CDR3: CASSETGEGSPLHF
D: .; size: .; V: TRBV20-1; J: TRBJ2-7; DNA: TGCAGTGTGGGTCAGACCTACGAGCAGTACTTC; CDR3: CSVGQTYEQYF
D: .; size: .; V: TRBV10-3; J: TRBJ1-2; DNA: TGTGCCATCAGGGAACAGGGCTTGGCGTCTGGCTACACCTTC; CDR3: CAIREQGLASGYTF
D: .; size: .; V: TRBV20-1; J: TRBJ1-5; DNA: TGCAGTGCTAGGTTGGGGGCCTGGAATCAGCCCCAGCATTTT; CDR3: CSARLGAWNQPQHF
D: .; size: .; V: TRBV6-6; J: TRBJ1-1; DNA: TGTGCCAGCAGTTACTTGAACGCTGAAGCTTTCTTT; CDR3: CASSYLNAEAFF